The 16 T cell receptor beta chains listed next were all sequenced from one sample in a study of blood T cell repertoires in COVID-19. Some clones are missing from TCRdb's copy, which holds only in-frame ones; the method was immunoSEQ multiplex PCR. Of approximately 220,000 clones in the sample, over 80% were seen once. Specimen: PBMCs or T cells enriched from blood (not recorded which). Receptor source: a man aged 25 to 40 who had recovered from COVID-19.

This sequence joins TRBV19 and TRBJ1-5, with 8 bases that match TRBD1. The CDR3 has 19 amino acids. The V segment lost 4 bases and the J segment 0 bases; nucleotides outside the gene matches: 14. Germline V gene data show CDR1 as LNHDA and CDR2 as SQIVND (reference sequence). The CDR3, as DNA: TGTGCCAGTAGTACAGGACAGGGAGAGGGGCCTTATAGCAATCAGCCCCAGCATTTT. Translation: CASSTGQGEGPYSNQPQHF.

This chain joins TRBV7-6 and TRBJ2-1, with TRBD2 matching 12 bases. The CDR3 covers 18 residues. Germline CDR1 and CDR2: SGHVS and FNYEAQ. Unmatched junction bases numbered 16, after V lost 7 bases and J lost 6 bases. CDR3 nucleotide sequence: TGTGCCAGCACCCCCCTAGCGGGAGGGCACCGTTTGATCAATGAGCAGTTCTTC. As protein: CASTPLAGGHRLINEQFF.

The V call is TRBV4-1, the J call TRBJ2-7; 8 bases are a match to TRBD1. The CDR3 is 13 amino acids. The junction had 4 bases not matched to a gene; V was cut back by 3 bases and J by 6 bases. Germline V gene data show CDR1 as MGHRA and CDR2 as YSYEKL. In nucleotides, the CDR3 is TGCGCCAGCAGCCATGCCACAGGGGGCGAGCAGTACTTC. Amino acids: CASSHATGGEQYF.

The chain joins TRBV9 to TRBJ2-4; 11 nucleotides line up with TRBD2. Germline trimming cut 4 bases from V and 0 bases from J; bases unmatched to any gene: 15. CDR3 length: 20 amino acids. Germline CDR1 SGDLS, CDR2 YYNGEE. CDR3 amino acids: CASSSSPGGLAEIAKNIQYF. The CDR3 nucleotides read TGTGCCAGCAGCTCCTCCCCCGGGGGACTAGCGGAAATAGCCAAAAACATTCAGTACTTC.

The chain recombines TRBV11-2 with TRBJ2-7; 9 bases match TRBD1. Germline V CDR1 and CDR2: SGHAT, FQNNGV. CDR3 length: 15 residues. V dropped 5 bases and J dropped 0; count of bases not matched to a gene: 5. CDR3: CASSVDRGSSYEQYF. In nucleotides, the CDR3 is TGTGCCAGCAGCGTTGACAGGGGGAGCTCCTACGAGCAGTACTTC.

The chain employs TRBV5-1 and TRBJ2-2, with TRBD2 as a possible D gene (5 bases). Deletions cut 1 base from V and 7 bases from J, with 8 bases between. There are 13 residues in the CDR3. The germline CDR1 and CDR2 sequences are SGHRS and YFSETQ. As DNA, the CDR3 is TGCGCCAGCAGCTTGTCGGGGAGCGGGGAGCTGTTTTTT. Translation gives CASSLSGSGELFF.

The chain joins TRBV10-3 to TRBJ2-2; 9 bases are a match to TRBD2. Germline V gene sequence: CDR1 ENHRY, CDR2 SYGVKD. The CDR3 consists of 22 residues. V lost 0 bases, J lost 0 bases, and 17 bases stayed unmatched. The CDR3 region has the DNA TGTGCCATCAGTGAGTCGATCGTCCTAGCGGGAATGTTACTATCGAACACCGGGGAGCTGTTTTTT. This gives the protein CAISESIVLAGMLLSNTGELFF.

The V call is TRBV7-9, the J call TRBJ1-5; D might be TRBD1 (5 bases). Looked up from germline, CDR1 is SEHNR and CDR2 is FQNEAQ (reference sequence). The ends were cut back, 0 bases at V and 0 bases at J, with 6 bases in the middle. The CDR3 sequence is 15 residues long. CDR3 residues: CASSLAGASNQPQHF. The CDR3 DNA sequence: TGTGCCAGCAGCTTAGCAGGGGCTAGCAATCAGCCCCAGCATTTT. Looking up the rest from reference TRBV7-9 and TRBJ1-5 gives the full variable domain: DTGVSQNPRHKITKRGQNVTFRCDPISEHNRLYWYRQTLGQGPEFLTYFQNEAQLEKSRLLSDRFSAERPKGSFSTLEIQRTEQGDSAMYLCASSLAGASNQPQHFGDGTRLSIL.

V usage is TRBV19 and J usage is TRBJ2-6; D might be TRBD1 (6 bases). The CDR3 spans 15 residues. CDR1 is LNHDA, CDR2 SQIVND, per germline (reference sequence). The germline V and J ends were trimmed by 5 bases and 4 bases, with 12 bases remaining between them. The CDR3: CASSLNRAGANVLTF. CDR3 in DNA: TGTGCCAGTAGTCTTAACAGGGCCGGGGCCAACGTCCTGACTTTC.

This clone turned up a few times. Here the CDR3 DNA reads TGTGCCAGCAGCCGCCGACAGGGGACCAACACCGGGGAGCTGTTTTTT. Its translation: CASSRRQGTNTGELFF. This chain uses TRBV3-1 (or the pseudogene TRBV3-2) with TRBJ2-2, with TRBD1 identical over 8 bases. The CDR3 loop spans 16 amino acids. The V gene end was trimmed by 4 bases and the J gene end by 2 bases; junction bases not matched to a gene: 6. CDR1 and CDR2 from the germline V gene are LGHDT and YNNKEL (reference sequence).

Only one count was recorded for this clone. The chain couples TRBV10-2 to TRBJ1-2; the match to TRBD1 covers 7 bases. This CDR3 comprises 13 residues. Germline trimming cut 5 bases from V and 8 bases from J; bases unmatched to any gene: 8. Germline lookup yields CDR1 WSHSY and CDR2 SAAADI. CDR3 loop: CASSLQGSKGYTF. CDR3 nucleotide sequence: TGCGCCAGCAGTTTACAGGGGTCTAAGGGCTACACCTTC.

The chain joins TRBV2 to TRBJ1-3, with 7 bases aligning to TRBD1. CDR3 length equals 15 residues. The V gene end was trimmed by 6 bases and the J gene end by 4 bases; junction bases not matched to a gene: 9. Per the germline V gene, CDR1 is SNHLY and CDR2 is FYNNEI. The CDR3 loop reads CASSRDRVAGNTIYF. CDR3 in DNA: TGTGCCAGCAGCCGAGACAGGGTAGCGGGAAACACCATATATTTT.

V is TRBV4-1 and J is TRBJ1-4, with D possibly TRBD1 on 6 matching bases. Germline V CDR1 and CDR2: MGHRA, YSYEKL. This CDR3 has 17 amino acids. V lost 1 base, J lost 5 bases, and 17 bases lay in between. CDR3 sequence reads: CASSQGGRRQPNEKLFF. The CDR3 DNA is TGCGCCAGCAGCCAAGGGGGGCGGAGACAGCCGAATGAAAAACTGTTTTTT.

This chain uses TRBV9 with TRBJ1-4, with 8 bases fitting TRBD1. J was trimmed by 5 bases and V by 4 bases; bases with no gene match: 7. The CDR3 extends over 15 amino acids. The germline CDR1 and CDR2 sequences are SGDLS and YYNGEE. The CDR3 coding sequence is TGTGCCAGCAGCCCACGGACAGGGCGAAATGAAAAACTGTTTTTT. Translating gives CASSPRTGRNEKLFF. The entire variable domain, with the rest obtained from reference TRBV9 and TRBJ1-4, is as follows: DSGVTQTPKHLITATGQRVTLRCSPRSGDLSVYWYQQSLDQGLQFLIQYYNGEERAKGNILERFSAQQFPDLHSELNLSSLELGDSALYFCASSPRTGRNEKLFFGSGTQLSVL.

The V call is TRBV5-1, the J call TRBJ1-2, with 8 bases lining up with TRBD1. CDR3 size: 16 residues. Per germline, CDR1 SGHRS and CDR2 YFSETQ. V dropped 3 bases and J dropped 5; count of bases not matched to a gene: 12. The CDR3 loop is CASSSVSQGARYGYTF. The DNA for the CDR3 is TGCGCCAGCAGCTCGGTTTCCCAGGGGGCGAGGTATGGCTACACCTTC.

In nucleotides, the CDR3 is TGTGCCAGCAGCTTCGGGACTAGCGGGGAGTCGTCTGATACGCAGTATTTT. This encodes CASSFGTSGESSDTQYF. The V gene is TRBV7-8, the J gene TRBJ2-3; 13 bases agree with TRBD2. There are 17 residues in the CDR3. V dropped 3 bases and J dropped 6; count of bases not matched to a gene: 9. Germline assignment: CDR1 SGHVS and CDR2 FQNEAQ. The complete variable domain, with remaining parts taken from reference TRBV7-8 and TRBJ2-3, reads GAGVSQSPRYKVAKRGQDVALRCDPISGHVSLFWYQQALGQGPEFLTYFQNEAQLDKSGLPSDRFFAERPEGSVSTLKIQRTQQEDSAVYLCASSFGTSGESSDTQYFGPGTRLTVL.